The 21 T cell receptor beta chains given below trace back to one sample, sequenced in a study of molecular identifiers for immune sequencing clone quantification. TCRdb processed the PCR reads anew with MiXCR; each CDR3 protein has one entry. The profile shows over 550,000 distinct CDR3 sequences, about 25% of them singletons. Material: naive CD8+ T cells from blood, with Jurkat cell RNA spiked in. This sample's subset: FACS-sorted CD8+CD4-CCR7+CD45RA+ naive T cells. The source of these receptors is a human donor in good health. Some libraries in this study had Jurkat cell RNA spiked in.

This clonotype was found a few times. The chain has TRBV25-1 and TRBJ1-1; the D is unclear. The CDR3 has 13 residues. Per the germline V gene, CDR1 is MGHDK and CDR2 is SYGVNS. The V gene lost 6 bases and the J gene lost 7 bases, with 15 bases spanning the gap. The CDR3 region has the DNA TGTGCCAGCAGAGTGACCTCGACGGGTGAAGCTTTCTTT. Protein: CASRVTSTGEAFF.

With regard to this clonotype: One end of the junction does not line up with germline, which may come from a read error. This chain uses TRBV27 with TRBJ1-5; D call uncertain. The CDR3 length is 16 residues. Germline V lookup: CDR1 MNHEY, CDR2 SMNVEV (reference sequence). The CDR3 nucleotides are TGTGCCAGCAGCCACTCCGCGTCCTTTAGCAATCCGCCCCCGCATTTT. This codes for CASSHSASFSNPPPHF.

The J gene is TRBJ2-5, the V gene TRBV6-2 or TRBV6-3, with D uncertain. The CDR3 runs to 14 residues. Trimming removed 2 bases from V and 2 bases from J, with 9 bases in between. The germline V gene encodes CDR1 MNHEY and CDR2 SVGEGT. CDR3 nucleotide sequence: TGTGCCAGCAGTTACGTTCAGGAACAAGAGACCCAGTACTTC. Residues: CASSYVQEQETQYF.

This clonotype was recorded at least ten times. This sequence joins TRBV3-1 and TRBJ2-7; D remains unclear. The V gene lost 8 bases and the J gene lost 7 bases, with 21 bases spanning the gap. The CDR3 is made up of 14 amino acids. The germline CDR1 and CDR2 sequences are LGHDT and YNNKEL (reference sequence). The CDR3 sequence is CASGPTHTSLEQYF. DNA for the CDR3: TGTGCCAGCGGCCCGACCCATACTTCGTTGGAGCAGTACTTC.

Worth noting for this clonotype: This could be a read error, since a much larger clone is one nucleotide away. The chain couples TRBV23-1 to TRBJ1-5, with a possible D match to TRBD1 (6 bases). TRBV23-1 is reported as an ORF; its role is uncertain. CDR3 size: 18 residues. The CDR3 DNA follows: TGCGCCAGCAGTCAATCACGCCCCCCGGGACAACTCAATCAGTCCCAGCATTTT. Translated, it gives CASSQSRPPGQLNQSQHF.

This clonotype was seen repeatedly, ten times or more. This chain joins TRBV18 and TRBJ1-1; 8 nucleotides align to TRBD1. V lost 5 bases to trimming and J lost 3 bases; unmatched junction nucleotides: 8. The CDR3 length is 15 residues. Germline V CDR1 and CDR2: KGHSH, LQKENI. CDR3 region: CASSNGQGGYTEAFF. Here the CDR3 DNA reads TGTGCCAGCTCAAACGGACAGGGCGGGTACACTGAAGCTTTCTTT.

The J gene is TRBJ2-1, the V gene TRBV2; D is undetermined. The germline gives CDR1 SNHLY, CDR2 FYNNEI. V dropped 6 bases and J dropped 7 bases, with 10 bases sitting between them. The CDR3 consists of 12 residues. The CDR3 sequence is CASRDQLNEQFF. The CDR3 DNA sequence: TGTGCCAGCAGGGACCAATTGAATGAGCAGTTCTTC.

This clonotype was counted many times. This rearrangement joins TRBV4-1 to TRBJ1-1, with 8 bases that match TRBD1. Germline values: CDR1 MGHRA, CDR2 YSYEKL. This CDR3 has 15 residues. With V trimmed by 6 bases and J by 5 bases, 11 bases remained unmatched. The CDR3 protein is CASRPKDRAVTEAFF. CDR3 bases: TGCGCCAGCAGGCCCAAGGACAGGGCGGTTACTGAAGCTTTCTTT.

This clonotype was detected only a few times. The V call is TRBV7-9, the J call TRBJ2-7; the D is unclear. The V gene's germline CDR1 is SEHNR and CDR2 FQNEAQ (reference sequence). CDR3 length: 13 residues. V was shortened by 0 bases and J by 4 bases, with 7 bases between the two germline ends. The CDR3 bases are TGTGCCAGCAGCTTAGCGCGTCAATACGAGCAGTACTTC. Amino acids: CASSLARQYEQYF.

This clonotype was seen many times. V gene TRBV7-9 combines with J gene TRBJ2-3, with D perhaps matching TRBD2 (6 bases). Germline V gene data show CDR1 as SEHNR and CDR2 as FQNEAQ (reference sequence). The ends were cut back, 2 bases at V and 2 bases at J, with 11 bases in the middle. CDR3 length equals 15 residues. CDR3 loop: CASSLRGGATDTQYF. Written as DNA, the CDR3 is TGTGCCAGCAGCTTACGAGGCGGGGCCACAGATACGCAGTATTTT.

J is TRBJ1-1 and V is TRBV4-2; D gene unclear. The CDR3 runs to 15 residues. V lost 2 bases and J lost 3, with 13 bases in between. The germline V gene encodes CDR1 LGHNA and CDR2 YNFKEQ. CDR3 bases: TGTGCCAGCAGCCAATTCCCAACTACCGACACTGAAGCTTTCTTT. Translation gives CASSQFPTTDTEAFF.

This clonotype was seen a few times. The rearrangement uses TRBV12-5 and TRBJ1-5; D remains unclear. Per the germline V gene, CDR1 is LGHNT and CDR2 is FRNRAP. The CDR3 has 16 amino acids. Trimming left V 2 bases short and J 3 bases short, with 14 bases between. The CDR3 is CASGLSTEGSNQPQHF. In DNA, the CDR3 is TGTGCTAGTGGTTTGTCAACGGAAGGTTCCAATCAGCCCCAGCATTTT.

This clonotype has a handful of counts. The rearrangement links TRBV25-1 to TRBJ2-5, with D unresolved. V was trimmed by 2 bases and J by 2 bases, leaving 9 bases between them. From germline, CDR1 is MGHDK and CDR2 SYGVNS. The CDR3 length is 14 residues. CDR3 loop: CASSERFRQETQYF. The CDR3 DNA is TGTGCCAGCAGTGAACGTTTCAGACAAGAGACCCAGTACTTC.

The V call is TRBV4-3, the J call TRBJ2-7; 9 bases line up with TRBD2. The trim removed 0 bases at V and 2 bases at J, leaving 5 bases unmatched. Germline CDR1 LGHNA, CDR2 YSLEER. The CDR3 runs to 16 residues. The CDR3 spells CASSQDSSGTPYEQYF. In DNA, the CDR3 is TGCGCCAGCAGCCAAGATTCTAGCGGGACTCCCTACGAGCAGTACTTC.

This clonotype was counted a few times. This chain connects TRBV7-2 to TRBJ2-5; TRBD1 matches at 7 bases. The junction had 13 bases not matched to a gene; V was cut back by 4 bases and J by 5 bases. This CDR3 comprises 16 residues. Germline lookup yields CDR1 SGHTA and CDR2 FQGNSA. CDR3 residues: CASSSLDRNPRETQYF. DNA of the CDR3: TGTGCCAGCAGCTCTCTGGACAGGAACCCCCGGGAGACCCAGTACTTC. The full variable domain, in which reference TRBV7-2 and TRBJ2-5 provide the parts outside the CDR3, is GAGVSQSPSNKVTEKGKDVELRCDPISGHTALYWYRQSLGQGLEFLIYFQGNSAPDKSGLPSDRFSAERTGGSVSTLTIQRTQQEDSAVYLCASSSLDRNPRETQYFGPGTRLLVL.

This chain links TRBV4-3 with TRBJ2-2; the match to TRBD1 covers 7 bases. Germline values: CDR1 LGHNA, CDR2 YSLEER. The V segment lost 0 bases and the J segment 7 bases; nucleotides outside the gene matches: 11. The CDR3 has 17 amino acids. The CDR3 region has the DNA TGCGCCAGCAGCCAAGAAGATAGGGGGCTATTACTCGGGGAGCTGTTTTTT. Amino acids: CASSQEDRGLLLGELFF.

This chain uses TRBV2 with TRBJ2-1; D is uncertain. The V gene lost 2 bases and the J gene lost 10 bases, with 12 bases spanning the gap. Germline CDR1 and CDR2: SNHLY and FYNNEI. This CDR3 has 13 residues. CDR3 sequence reads: CASSESSHPEQFF. CDR3 bases: TGTGCCAGCAGTGAATCGTCTCATCCCGAGCAGTTCTTC.

Ten or more counts support this clonotype. This chain connects TRBV6-2 or TRBV6-3 to TRBJ2-4; D is undetermined. The CDR3 sequence is 16 residues long. V was cut by 0 bases and J by 3 bases, with 12 bases left in between. The V gene's germline CDR1 is MNHEY and CDR2 SVGEGT. The CDR3 region is CASSYSRIPYKNIQYF. The CDR3 region has the DNA TGTGCCAGCAGTTACTCGAGGATTCCCTACAAAAACATTCAGTACTTC.

With regard to this clonotype: Just one base apart from a much larger clone, this may be a read error. The chain combines TRBV3-2 with TRBJ2-7; the table's D call of TRBD2 was not tested on the DNA. TRBV3-2 counts as a pseudogene. This CDR3 spans 15 amino acids. This CDR3 reads CARSQDGGSKYEQYF. Written as DNA, the CDR3 is TGTGCCCGCAGCCAAGACGGCGGGAGTAAGTACGAGCAGTACTTC.

This clonotype was seen ten or more times. This chain connects TRBV5-1 to TRBJ2-7, with D hard to call. The CDR3 runs to 13 residues. CDR1 and CDR2 from the germline V gene are SGHRS and YFSETQ. V lost 0 bases and J 6 bases, leaving 10 bases between the germline ends. CDR3 nucleotides: TGCGCCAGCAGCTTGGCGTTCATTTCCGAGCAGTACTTC. Translating gives CASSLAFISEQYF.

There are many counts of this clonotype. The chain uses TRBV30 and TRBJ2-7, with D unresolved. Germline CDR1 is GTSNPN and CDR2 is SVGIG (reference sequence). The CDR3 has 13 amino acids. V gave up 0 bases and J gave up 2 bases, with 8 bases separating them. CDR3 nucleotides: TGTGCCTGGAGTGTCGGGCTAGCCTACGAGCAGTACTTC. Translation: CAWSVGLAYEQYF.